The present T cell receptor beta chain was sequenced within a study of CD8+CD57+ T cells in acquired aplastic anemia. Study as a whole: Mean yield of DNA from sorted CD4+ and CD8+ cells was roughly 3.4 ug. Study-level findings and limits: About 29 sequences, all CD8+ CDR3, were shared between patients and controls.

Genomic DNA was employed as the template in profiling TCR beta VDJ and CDR3. A single record per CDR3 protein comes from TCRdb applying MiXCR to the reads. The table has 150,000 to 200,000 distinct CDR3 sequences, about 45% seen once. This clonotype was detected many times. Its antigen remains unknown. The CDR3 has 18 amino acids. The germline gives CDR1 ENHRY, CDR2 SYGVKD. Unmatched junction bases numbered 13, after V lost 0 bases and J lost 4 bases. In patients chosen for sequencing, flow cytometry had shown CD8+CD57+ cell expansion. Severe acquired aplastic anemia was diagnosed in all patients. This chain connects TRBV10-3 to TRBJ1-2; 8 positions agree with TRBD1. Input material: sorted CD4+, CD8+, or CD8+CD57+ T cells (not recorded which) from PBMCs. The receptor's source is a human donor with aplastic anemia. CDR3 region: CAISESLGASGGLYGYTF. CDR3 in DNA: TGTGCCATCAGTGAGTCCTTAGGGGCTTCAGGGGGCCTCTATGGCTACACCTTC.